A selection of T cell receptor beta chains follows, all from one sample in a study of OX40 agonist ivuxolimab in advanced cancers. Profiled with immunoSEQ multiplex PCR; TCRdb holds only in-frame clones, not every one. Altogether fewer than 80,000 clones are present, 87% being singletons, with the ten largest covering roughly 2%. The sequenced sample was CD4+ or CD8+ T cells sorted from blood, obtained in a trial of the OX40 agonist ivuxolimab. All receptors come from an adult with an advanced solid tumor such as melanoma, head and neck, liver or kidney cancer. The CDR3 runs from the conserved cysteine through the conserved F or W. A D gene is named only where the DNA matches it firmly. The size entry is marked missing in some rows and otherwise reads once, few, many or a size class.

d_call	j_call	v_call	cdr3_length	clone_size	cdr3_nt	cdr3_aa
TRBD1	TRBJ2-7	TRBV6-5	14	NA	TGTGCCAGCAGCGAACAGGGGTCTTCCTACGAGCAGTACTTC	CASSEQGSSYEQYF
TRBD1	TRBJ1-2	TRBV28	15	NA	TGTGCCAGCAGCACAGGGGGCGCTACTAACTATGGCTACACCTTC	CASSTGGATNYGYTF
NA	TRBJ1-1	TRBV5-1	15	NA	TGCGCCAGCAGCTTGGTCGGGGGACCGAGCACTGAAGCTTTCTTT	CASSLVGGPSTEAFF
TRBD1	TRBJ1-1	TRBV5-1	14	NA	TGCGCCAGCAGCTGGGACAGTGGGGGGACTGAAGCTTTCTTT	CASSWDSGGTEAFF
TRBD2	TRBJ2-2	TRBV19	16	NA	TGTGCCAGTGTCGGTGGGGGAGGGTTGGAGAACGGGGAGCTGTTTTTT	CASVGGGGLENGELFF
NA	TRBJ2-3	TRBV19	19	NA	TGTGCCAGTAGTATAGATCATCGCGGGACTTCCCCTAGCACAGATACGCAGTATTTT	CASSIDHRGTSPSTDTQYF
NA	TRBJ1-1	TRBV6-1	12	NA	TGTGCCAGCAGTGAAAGAGGGATTAAGGCTTTCTTT	CASSERGIKAFF
NA	TRBJ1-2	TRBV28	11	NA	TGTGCCAGCAGTGGGTTATATGGCTACACCTTC	CASSGLYGYTF
NA	TRBJ1-2	TRBV5-1	14	NA	TGCGCCAGCAGCTTGGACAGGAGCTACTATGGCTACACCTTC	CASSLDRSYYGYTF
TRBD2	TRBJ2-3	TRBV29-1	17	NA	TGCAGCGTGGCGTGGCTAGCGGGGGGAGCTAGCACAGATACGCAGTATTTT	CSVAWLAGGASTDTQYF
TRBD1	TRBJ1-2	TRBV28	13	NA	TGTGCCTCACGGGACAGCGAAAGCTATGGCTACACCTTC	CASRDSESYGYTF
TRBD2	TRBJ2-7	TRBV13	16	NA	TGTGCCAGCAGCCGGATAGCGGGAGGCGGGTCCTACGAGCAGTACTTC	CASSRIAGGGSYEQYF
NA	TRBJ1-1	TRBV2	11	NA	TGTGCCAGCTCCTTGGCAGCCGAAGCTTTCTTT	CASSLAAEAFF
TRBD1	TRBJ2-7	TRBV30	13	NA	TGTGCCTGGACACAACAGGGGGCAGGAGAGCAGTACTTC	CAWTQQGAGEQYF
NA	TRBJ1-2	TRBV18	13	NA	TGTGCCAGCTCCCCGGCCGCTAACTATGGCTACACCTTC	CASSPAANYGYTF
NA	TRBJ1-2	TRBV29-1	15	NA	TGCAGCGTCTCTTCGTCATTGGGGGGGGCGGAAGGCTACACCTTC	CSVSSSLGGAEGYTF
TRBD2	TRBJ2-2	TRBV7-7	16	NA	TGTGCCAGCAGCCGGGCCAGCGGGGGTGACACCGGGGAGCTGTTTTTT	CASSRASGGDTGELFF
NA	TRBJ2-1	TRBV9	13	NA	TGTGCCAGCAGCGTAGAGGGCCCTTTGAAGCAGTTCTTC	CASSVEGPLKQFF
NA	TRBJ2-1	TRBV2	11	NA	TGTGCCACCAGTCCTCAGGGTTTTCGGTTCTTC	CATSPQGFRFF
TRBD1	TRBJ2-2	TRBV7-7	14	once	TGTGCCAGCAGCCGGGGACAGCGAACCGGGGAGCTGTTTTTT	CASSRGQRTGELFF
NA	TRBJ2-5	TRBV2	15	few	TGTGCCAGCAGTGAAGCGCTTACCCAGGGTGGGACCCAGTACTTC	CASSEALTQGGTQYF
TRBD2	TRBJ2-1	TRBV6-6	16	NA	TGTGCCAGCAGTTCCCCGTGGAGACTAGCGGCCAATGAGCAGTTCTTC	CASSSPWRLAANEQFF
TRBD2	TRBJ2-2	TRBV7-6	17	NA	TGTGCCAGCAGCTTAGTTTACGGCGGGAGGGACACCGGGGAGCTGTTTTTT	CASSLVYGGRDTGELFF
TRBD1	TRBJ2-1	TRBV2	16	NA	TGTGCCAGCAGTGCACGACAGGGGAGCTCCTACAATGAGCAGTTCTTC	CASSARQGSSYNEQFF
NA	TRBJ2-1	TRBV30	13	NA	TGTGCCTGGGGTTCCTCGGGCCAGCATGAGCAGTTCTTC	CAWGSSGQHEQFF
NA	TRBJ1-1	TRBV19	16	NA	TGTGCCAGTAGTATAGCGTACGGATTGGATAACACTGAAGCTTTCTTT	CASSIAYGLDNTEAFF
NA	TRBJ1-1	TRBV7-9	16	NA	TGTGCCAGCAGCTACGGACGCTTCCGGACGGGCACTGAAGCTTTCTTT	CASSYGRFRTGTEAFF
TRBD2	TRBJ2-1	TRBV5-1	15	NA	TGCGCCAGCAGACAGAGCGGGACCGTGAACAATGAGCAGTTCTTC	CASRQSGTVNNEQFF
TRBD2	TRBJ2-1	TRBV28	14	NA	TGTGCCGGCGCTAGCGGGGGGTCATACAATGAGCAGTTCTTC	CAGASGGSYNEQFF
NA	TRBJ2-2	TRBV7-3	16	NA	TGTGCCAGCAGCTTAACACAGGGAGGTGGGACCGGGGAGCTGTTTTTT	CASSLTQGGGTGELFF
TRBD1	TRBJ2-1	TRBV6-9	15	NA	TGTGCCAGCAGCCGGGGACAGGCTACCAACAATGAGCAGTTCTTC	CASSRGQATNNEQFF
NA	TRBJ2-5	TRBV5-1	16	NA	TGCGCCAGCAGCTTGGGTTCGCCAGGGTCCCAAGAGACCCAGTACTTC	CASSLGSPGSQETQYF
NA	TRBJ1-2	TRBV29-1	13	NA	TGCAGCGTTGAAGGGGCTTCTTTCGATGGCTACACCTTC	CSVEGASFDGYTF
NA	TRBJ1-5	TRBV25-1	15	once	TGTGCCAGCAGTGAATTATCAGAGAAGGATCAGCCCCAGCATTTT	CASSELSEKDQPQHF
NA	TRBJ1-1	TRBV19	13	medium-sized	TGTGCCAGTAAGATCTTCTCTTCGCCTGAAGCTTTCTTT	CASKIFSSPEAFF
TRBD1	TRBJ1-6	TRBV10-2	14	NA	TGCGCCACCGAGGACAGGGTCACGAATTCACCCCTCCACTTT	CATEDRVTNSPLHF
NA	TRBJ1-1	TRBV18	12	NA	TGTGCCAGCACCCGCGTAGAAATTGAAGCTTTCTTT	CASTRVEIEAFF
TRBD1	TRBJ2-5	TRBV5-4	16	NA	TGTGCCAGCAGCCTACGGACAGGGGGGTACCAAGAGACCCAGTACTTC	CASSLRTGGYQETQYF
TRBD1	TRBJ2-2	TRBV6-4	14	NA	TGTGCCAGCAGTAGACAGGGGGACACCGGGGAGCTGTTTTTT	CASSRQGDTGELFF
NA	TRBJ1-1	TRBV9	14	few	TGTGCCAGCAGCACCGGACCTACGAACACTGAAGCTTTCTTT	CASSTGPTNTEAFF
TRBD2	TRBJ2-7	TRBV4-2	15	NA	TGTGCCAGCAGCCTTGGACTAGCGGGAGTAGAAGAGCAGTACTTC	CASSLGLAGVEEQYF
NA	TRBJ1-4	TRBV5-1	14	NA	TGCGCCAGCAGCTTAGGTGACTCTAATGAAAAACTGTTTTTT	CASSLGDSNEKLFF
NA	TRBJ2-7	TRBV7-2	13	NA	TGTGCCAGCAGCTTAGCTCGCGGGATCGAGCAGTACTTC	CASSLARGIEQYF
NA	TRBJ2-7	TRBV21-1	15	NA	TGTGCCAGCAGCAAAGGGTATGGGGTGGCCTACGAGCAGTACTTC	CASSKGYGVAYEQYF
NA	TRBJ2-2	TRBV18	15	NA	TGTGCCAGCTCACCACCGTGGAAACGTGACGGGGAGCTGTTTTTT	CASSPPWKRDGELFF
NA	TRBJ1-1	TRBV5-1	14	NA	TGCGCCAGCAGACGGGACCGAACGAACACTGAAGCTTTCTTT	CASRRDRTNTEAFF
NA	TRBJ2-5	TRBV28	12	once	TGTGCCAGCAGTCGGGGGGCTGAGACCCAGTACTTC	CASSRGAETQYF
NA	TRBJ2-3	TRBV7-2	14	few	TGTGCCAGCAGCTTAGATGATTCGCCCTATACGCAGTATTTT	CASSLDDSPYTQYF
NA	TRBJ2-2	TRBV7-2	13	few	TGTGCCAGCAGCTTAAGACTGACCGGGGAGCTGTTTTTT	CASSLRLTGELFF
NA	TRBJ1-5	TRBV28	13	NA	TGTGCCAGCAGTTTATCCAGGGATCAGCCCCAGCATTTT	CASSLSRDQPQHF